This TCR beta chain was documented in a study of OX40 agonist ivuxolimab in advanced cancers. Study details: Participants, 80% to 90% male, averaged roughly 60 years of age, ranging from about 20 to 80. Patients with prior anti-PD-1, anti-PD-L1 or anti-CTLA-4 therapy were eligible; 40% had some. The study reported partial responses in three patients: one hepatocellular carcinoma, two cutaneous melanoma.

By its share, this clone is medium-sized (0.01 to 0.1%). Germline V gene data show CDR1 as SEHNR and CDR2 as FQNEAQ (reference sequence). There are 15 residues in the CDR3. The V segment lost 5 bases and the J segment 2 bases; nucleotides outside the gene matches: 7. Profiled with immunoSEQ multiplex PCR; TCRdb holds only in-frame clones, not every one. The top ten clones hold around 0.51% of a sample with about 73,000 clones, over 80% of them seen once. The chain has TRBV7-9 and TRBJ2-7; TRBD2 matches at 9 bases. The sequencing here drew on CD4+ or CD8+ T cells sorted from blood, taken in a trial of the OX40 agonist ivuxolimab. This receptor was obtained from an adult with an advanced solid tumor such as melanoma, head and neck, liver or kidney cancer. CDR3 protein: CASSPAGGRAYEQYF. CDR3 in DNA: TGTGCCAGCAGCCCAGCGGGCGGGAGGGCCTACGAGCAGTACTTC.